The TCR beta chain described here comes from a study of T cells after yellow fever vaccination. Overall study findings and caveats: Weaker, the secondary response peaked sooner, at day 5 versus 15. The booster saw the reappearance of most primary-vaccination clones (about 95% CD4, about 88% CD8). CD4 and CD8 compartments shared a small share of clonotypes, likely from convergent recombination.

5'RACE template switching added a universal primer site and UMIs to TCR cDNA. TCRdb analysed the 5' RACE reads with MiXCR anew, one entry per CDR3 protein. The table includes approximately 600,000 distinct CDR3 sequences, 9% to 15% detected once. Worth noting for this clonotype: Its cognate antigen is unknown.

CDR1 and CDR2 (germline): MNHEY, SMNVEV (reference sequence). V dropped 8 bases and J dropped 5 bases, with 13 bases sitting between them. CDR3 size: 13 residues. The source is a man younger than 40 who received the YFV17D yellow fever vaccine. This chain joins TRBV27 and TRBJ2-1; D remains ambiguous. The sample was PBMCs, taken on the day of the yellow fever booster vaccination. This chain's CDR3 is CASGRSLDNEQFF. The DNA for the CDR3 is TGTGCCAGCGGCAGGAGCCTCGACAATGAGCAGTTCTTC.